The T cell receptor (beta chain) under discussion was sequenced for a study of T cell repertoires in cytomegalovirus infection. Turning to the study itself: HLA-C-restricted CMV epitopes, recently identified, and well-studied HLA-B-restricted ones were used by the study. Both CMV infection and a matching HLA type were indicated by public TCR beta signatures.

With respect to this clonotype: The antigen remains undetermined.

Overall study findings and caveats: The study identified carriers of CMV plus the relevant HLA from cumulative public TCR beta family frequency. CMV-specific TCR beta clonotypes restricted by HLA-C were the ones dominating the ex vivo response.

Using its own MiXCR run on the reads, TCRdb lists one record per CDR3 protein. Among 600,000 to 700,000 distinct CDR3 sequences, 33% were seen once, and the ten largest hold 15% to 20%. The CDR3 covers 15 residues. Germline V CDR1 and CDR2: SGHVS, FQNEAQ. The trim removed 0 bases at V and 4 bases at J, leaving 2 bases unmatched. This chain connects TRBV7-8 to TRBJ2-4; TRBD1 matches 8 bases. This sequence was found in a human donor in good health (CMV status not recorded). Some clones in this sample may be carry-over from other donors' samples. The starting material was cultured PBMCs, obtained from culture after CMV antigen stimulation. DNA for the CDR3: TGTGCCAGCAGCTTAGCCCGGACAGGGAAAAACATTCAGTACTTC. This encodes CASSLARTGKNIQYF. Based on the CDR3 plus reference TRBV7-8 and TRBJ2-4, the full variable domain is GAGVSQSPRYKVAKRGQDVALRCDPISGHVSLFWYQQALGQGPEFLTYFQNEAQLDKSGLPSDRFFAERPEGSVSTLKIQRTQQEDSAVYLCASSLARTGKNIQYFGAGTRLSVL.